This is a list of T cell receptor beta chains from one sample in a study of blood T cell repertoires in COVID-19. The table came from immunoSEQ multiplex PCR; TCRdb's copy has only in-frame clones and leaves some out. Of tens of thousands of clones listed, 84% are singletons. The specimen was peripheral blood. The source of these receptors is a man aged 50 or older with acute or convalescent COVID-19. Both conserved end residues are part of each CDR3. Each record gives: V gene, J gene, D gene, clone size, CDR3 DNA, CDR3 protein. D genes are given only for firm matches. Where a row states a size, it is once, few, many or the class of an expanded clone; other rows omit it.

TRBV5-4	TRBJ1-6	.	few	TGTGCCAGCAGCAGTCAGAAAGACTCCTATAATTCACCCCTCCACTTT	CASSSQKDSYNSPLHF
TRBV5-1	TRBJ2-5	TRBD2	.	TGCGCCAGCAGCTCCCGGACTAGCGGGAGGCCAGGGGAGACCCAGTACTTC	CASSSRTSGRPGETQYF
TRBV3-1/TRBV3-2	TRBJ2-1	TRBD2	.	TGTGCCAGCAGCCAAGAATTCGCGGGGGGGCTTAATGAGCAGTTCTTC	CASSQEFAGGLNEQFF
TRBV5-6	TRBJ1-5	TRBD1	.	TGTGCCAGCAGCTTGTACAGGGGAAGCAATCAGCCCCAGCATTTT	CASSLYRGSNQPQHF
TRBV10-2	TRBJ1-1	TRBD1	.	TGCGCCAGCAGAGGACAGGGGGGCACTGAAGCTTTCTTT	CASRGQGGTEAFF
TRBV2	TRBJ1-4	TRBD1	.	TGTGCCAGCCTGGGACAGGACAGGGAAAAACTGTTTTTT	CASLGQDREKLFF
TRBV6-5	TRBJ1-6	.	few	TGTGCCAGCACCGACCCGGCCGCGGGTTCACCCCTCCACTTT	CASTDPAAGSPLHF
TRBV25-1	TRBJ1-1	.	.	TGTGCCAGCACCAGGGGGAACACTGAAGCTTTCTTT	CASTRGNTEAFF
TRBV7-6	TRBJ2-7	.	.	TGTGCCAGCAGCGCTACCGGGACACCTTTTTACGAGCAGTACTTC	CASSATGTPFYEQYF
TRBV7-8	TRBJ2-7	TRBD1	many	TGTGCCAGCAGCTTAGCAGGGGGCGGCGAGCAGTACTTC	CASSLAGGGEQYF
TRBV19	TRBJ1-1	.	.	TGTGCCAGTAGTACACATGCGACAGGTTACACTGAAGCTTTCTTT	CASSTHATGYTEAFF
TRBV2	TRBJ2-7	.	.	TGTGCCAGCTACGGGATGGACTACGAGCAGTACTTC	CASYGMDYEQYF
TRBV6-6	TRBJ2-7	TRBD1	few	TGTGCCAGCATTCCGACAGGGAGCTCCTACGAGCAGTACTTC	CASIPTGSSYEQYF
TRBV5-1	TRBJ2-3	.	.	TGCGCCAGCAGCCCACCTAAGCGGAGCACAGATACGCAGTATTTT	CASSPPKRSTDTQYF
TRBV28	TRBJ2-3	.	.	TGTGCCAGCAGTACCGACGAGGGTCCAGATACGCAGTATTTT	CASSTDEGPDTQYF
TRBV18	TRBJ1-3	.	.	TGTGCCAGCTCACCCTCTCTCGGCGCTGGAGACACCATATATTTT	CASSPSLGAGDTIYF
TRBV4-1	TRBJ1-1	TRBD1	.	TGCGCCAGCAGCCGGGAGGGGGACAGGGGCCGGAGCACTGAAGCTTTCTTT	CASSREGDRGRSTEAFF
TRBV19	TRBJ1-1	TRBD1	.	TGTGCCAGTAGTGTAGACAGGGGTGACACTGAAGCTTTCTTT	CASSVDRGDTEAFF
TRBV7-8	TRBJ2-5	TRBD1	.	TGTGCCAGCAGCGAACAGGGGGAGACCCAGTACTTC	CASSEQGETQYF
TRBV9	TRBJ2-1	.	.	TGTGCCAGCAGCGTAGACAGAAACAATGAGCAGTTCTTC	CASSVDRNNEQFF
TRBV28	TRBJ2-2	TRBD1	.	TGTGCCAGCAGAGCAGGGACAGGGAGCACCGGGGAGCTGTTTTTT	CASRAGTGSTGELFF
TRBV3-1/TRBV3-2	TRBJ1-2	.	.	TGTGCCAGCAGTCATACTGCTGATGGTGGCTACACCTTC	CASSHTADGGYTF
TRBV29-1	TRBJ2-7	.	.	TGCAGCGTTGAAGATGTCGGGGTCTCCTACGAGCAGTACTTC	CSVEDVGVSYEQYF
TRBV7-8	TRBJ1-5	.	.	TGTGCCAGCAGATCAAAGAGGGGCAATCAGCCCCAGCATTTT	CASRSKRGNQPQHF
TRBV6-5	TRBJ1-1	.	.	TGTGCCAGCAGTTCACAGGGTACCGACACTGAAGCTTTCTTT	CASSSQGTDTEAFF
TRBV11-2	TRBJ1-2	.	.	TGTGCCAGCAGCTTAGCCGGCAGGGGAAAGGGCTACACCTTC	CASSLAGRGKGYTF
TRBV19	TRBJ2-7	.	.	TGTGCCAGTAGTGCACAGTTTCCCTCCTACGAGCAGTACTTC	CASSAQFPSYEQYF
TRBV28	TRBJ1-1	.	.	TGTGCCAGCAGTTTACAGGGGCTGGGAGCTTTCTTT	CASSLQGLGAFF
TRBV29-1	TRBJ2-4	.	.	TGCAGCGTTGAACTCTTGGCGGCTACCAAAAACATTCAGTACTTC	CSVELLAATKNIQYF
TRBV24-1	TRBJ1-6	.	.	TGTGCCACCAGTGATTTAGAGGGAGCCCTCCACTTT	CATSDLEGALHF
TRBV23-1	TRBJ2-3	.	.	TGCGCCAGAGGGTTCGGCGGGGGCACAGATACGCAGTATTTT	CARGFGGGTDTQYF
TRBV29-1	TRBJ1-2	TRBD1	.	TGCAGCGTGTGGACAGGGGGCTTCTACTATGGCTACACCTTC	CSVWTGGFYYGYTF
TRBV5-1	TRBJ1-6	TRBD1	.	TGCGCCAGCAGCTTTCGACAGGGGGCTAATTCACCCCTCCACTTT	CASSFRQGANSPLHF
TRBV5-1	TRBJ2-1	TRBD1	.	TGCGCCAGCAGCTTGGCCGGGACAGGGAACTCCAATGAGCAGTTCTTC	CASSLAGTGNSNEQFF
TRBV5-1	TRBJ1-1	.	.	TGCGCCAGTAATTTGGACTCACCGGCGAACACTGAAGCTTTCTTT	CASNLDSPANTEAFF
TRBV7-9	TRBJ2-5	TRBD2	.	TGTGCCAGCAGCGAGGGACTAGCGGGAGGGGGGACCCAGTACTTC	CASSEGLAGGGTQYF
TRBV7-3	TRBJ2-3	.	.	TGTGCCAGCAGCTTATCGGGAGTAGCCCCAGATACGCAGTATTTT	CASSLSGVAPDTQYF
TRBV5-5	TRBJ1-1	.	.	TGTGCCAGCAGCCACAGTCGGGGGGCAAGGGACACTGAAGCTTTCTTT	CASSHSRGARDTEAFF
TRBV3-1/TRBV3-2	TRBJ2-7	.	few	TGTGCCAGTACCAACGTGGGGGGAGGAAGGTCCTACGAGCAGTACTTC	CASTNVGGGRSYEQYF
TRBV7-9	TRBJ2-1	.	once	TGTGCCAGCAGCTCCCGAGGGCCGAACAATGAGCAGTTCTTC	CASSSRGPNNEQFF
TRBV4-1	TRBJ2-4	TRBD2	.	TGCGCCAGCAGCCCGTATGGCCTAGCGGGCCCCAAAAACATTCAGTACTTC	CASSPYGLAGPKNIQYF
TRBV27	TRBJ2-7	TRBD2	.	TGTGCCAGCAGCCTGGGACTAGCGGGAGGGCCGTCCTCCTACGAGCAGTACTTC	CASSLGLAGGPSSYEQYF
TRBV12-3/TRBV12-4	TRBJ1-1	TRBD1	.	TGTGCCAGCAGCCCGGGACAGGGAACTGAAGCTTTCTTT	CASSPGQGTEAFF
TRBV4-1	TRBJ2-2	TRBD1	.	TGCGCCAGCAGACCCGGGACAGGGATTCCCGGGGAGCTGTTTTTT	CASRPGTGIPGELFF
TRBV6-5	TRBJ2-2	.	.	TGTGCCAGCTCACTATTGGCTGGAGGAGAAGAGCTGTTTTTT	CASSLLAGGEELFF
TRBV5-8	TRBJ2-7	TRBD2	.	TGTGCCAGCAGCTACGGGACTAGCGGTGAAGACGAGCAGTACTTC	CASSYGTSGEDEQYF
TRBV5-5	TRBJ2-7	TRBD1	.	TGTGCCAGCAGCTTGGTCGGACAGGGGAACTCCTACGAGCAGTACTTC	CASSLVGQGNSYEQYF
TRBV27	TRBJ1-5	.	.	TGTGCCAGCAGCCCACGGGGGAGTGGCAATCAGCCCCAGCATTTT	CASSPRGSGNQPQHF
TRBV5-1	TRBJ2-7	.	.	TGCGCCAGCAGCCTCGGCCCGGGAGCCTTCTCCTACGAGCAGTACTTC	CASSLGPGAFSYEQYF
TRBV10-3	TRBJ2-5	TRBD2	.	TGTGCCATCAGTGCGGCGGGGGGAGAGACCCAGTACTTC	CAISAAGGETQYF
TRBV7-9	TRBJ1-5	.	.	TGTGCCAGCAGCCGCGGGGCTATTAGCAATCAGCCCCAGCATTTT	CASSRGAISNQPQHF
TRBV5-1	TRBJ2-5	.	.	TGCGCCAGCAGCTTACAGGACGCGGCCCTTCAAGAGACCCAGTACTTC	CASSLQDAALQETQYF
TRBV7-9	TRBJ2-1	TRBD2	.	TGTGCCAGCAGCTTAATTAGTAGCGGGGGTAACAATGAGCAGTTCTTC	CASSLISSGGNNEQFF
TRBV27	TRBJ1-1	.	few	TGTGCCAGCAGTTTAAGACAGGTGGGGGACACTGAAGCTTTCTTT	CASSLRQVGDTEAFF
TRBV18	TRBJ2-2	.	.	TGTGCCAGCTCACCTCCTACGGGAGTAGTCACCGGGGAGCTGTTTTTT	CASSPPTGVVTGELFF
TRBV30	TRBJ1-3	.	few	TGTGCCTGGGGGGGGAACTCTGGAAACACCATATATTTT	CAWGGNSGNTIYF
TRBV21-1	TRBJ2-2	.	.	TGTGCCAGGCCACATATCGGGCCTCCGGAGGGAGGCACCGGGGAGCTGTTTTTT	CARPHIGPPEGGTGELFF